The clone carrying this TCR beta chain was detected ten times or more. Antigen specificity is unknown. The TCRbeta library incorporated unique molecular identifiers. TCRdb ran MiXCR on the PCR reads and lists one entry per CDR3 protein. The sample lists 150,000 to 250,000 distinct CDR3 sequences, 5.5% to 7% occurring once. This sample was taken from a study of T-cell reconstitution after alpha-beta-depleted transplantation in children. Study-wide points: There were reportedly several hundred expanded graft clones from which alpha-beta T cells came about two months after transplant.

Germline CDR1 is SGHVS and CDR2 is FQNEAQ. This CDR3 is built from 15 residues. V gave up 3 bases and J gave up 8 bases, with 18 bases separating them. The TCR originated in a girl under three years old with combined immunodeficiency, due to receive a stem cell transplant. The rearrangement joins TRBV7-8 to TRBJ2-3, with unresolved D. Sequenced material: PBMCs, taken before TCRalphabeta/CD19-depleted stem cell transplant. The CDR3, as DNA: TGTGCCAGCAGCTTTAATAGGAACCCCACGGGTACGCAGTATTTT. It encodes CASSFNRNPTGTQYF.